The next 9 T cell receptor beta chains were all read from a single sample in a study of cytomegalovirus exposure and HLA in healthy donors. Produced via immunoSEQ multiplex PCR; TCRdb's table is partial and in-frame only. The sample shows a few hundred thousand clones, approximately 90% of them seen only once. The material sequenced was PBMCs. The receptors come from a woman between 18 and 29 years old in good health and CMV-seronegative.

The CDR3, as DNA: TGTGCCAGCAGCTTAGATGGGGGCGACGAGCAGTACTTC. Protein: CASSLDGGDEQYF. This chain uses TRBV11-2 with TRBJ2-7, with D possibly TRBD1 on 6 matching bases. The germline CDR1 and CDR2 sequences are SGHAT and FQNNGV. There are 13 residues in the CDR3. Trimming pared 0 bases from V and 5 bases from J, leaving 8 bases between.

The V gene is TRBV10-3, the J gene TRBJ1-1; 7 nucleotides align to TRBD1. Germline CDR1 ENHRY, CDR2 SYGVKD. J gave up 1 base and V 7 bases, and 6 bases lay outside the gene matches. The CDR3 runs 14 residues. This CDR3 reads CAITGTAGNTEAFF. CDR3 DNA: TGTGCCATCACCGGGACAGCGGGGAACACTGAAGCTTTCTTT.

V is TRBV29-1 and J is TRBJ1-1; no reliable D call. The germline V gene has CDR1 SQVTM and CDR2 ANQGSEA. Trimming pared 7 bases from V and 0 bases from J, leaving 18 bases between. This CDR3 has 15 residues. The DNA of the CDR3 is TGCAGCGGATTAGTACCGGGAGAGATGAACACTGAAGCTTTCTTT. This encodes CSGLVPGEMNTEAFF.

The chain carries TRBV7-2 and TRBJ2-7; tentatively, D is TRBD1 (5 bases). Germline lookup yields CDR1 SGHTA and CDR2 FQGNSA. The CDR3 consists of 12 residues. Trimming shortened V by 5 bases and J by 4 bases, and 9 bases separated the two germline ends. In DNA, the CDR3 is TGTGCCAGCAGCCCTGGACATTACGAGCAGTACTTC. This encodes CASSPGHYEQYF.

V and J are TRBV5-4 and TRBJ1-5; D gene ambiguous. CDR3 length: 14 residues. V lost 1 base, J lost 7 bases, and 12 bases lay in between. Germline V lookup: CDR1 SGHNT, CDR2 YYREEE (reference sequence). The CDR3 spells CASSLSGPNQPQHF. CDR3 coding DNA: TGTGCCAGCAGCTTGAGTGGGCCGAACCAGCCCCAGCATTTT.

The rearrangement joins TRBV27 to TRBJ2-7; D may be TRBD2 (6 bases). Germline values: CDR1 MNHEY, CDR2 SMNVEV (reference sequence). This CDR3 is 16 amino acids long. V lost 6 bases, J lost 2 bases, and 20 bases lay in between. The CDR3 DNA sequence: TGTGCCAGCAGCCCGACCGTGGGAGGTCAGGCCTACGAGCAGTACTTC. It specifies CASSPTVGGQAYEQYF.

CDR3 region: CASSPHSGSTYEQYF. The CDR3 DNA reads as TGTGCCAGTAGTCCCCATAGCGGGAGCACCTACGAGCAGTACTTC. The gene calls are TRBV19 and TRBJ2-7; the match to TRBD2 covers 9 bases. The germline V gene encodes CDR1 LNHDA and CDR2 SQIVND (reference sequence). Losses at the gene ends were 5 bases for V and 2 bases for J; bases not matched to a gene: 7. CDR3 length equals 15 residues.

J is TRBJ1-5 and V is TRBV28, with unresolved D. Germline values: CDR1 MDHEN, CDR2 SYDVKM. Trimming left V 6 bases short and J 0 bases short, with 12 bases between. The CDR3 consists of 15 residues. CDR3 bases: TGTGCCAGCAGCCCCGGGGAAATTAGCAATCAGCCCCAGCATTTT. Protein: CASSPGEISNQPQHF.

The CDR3 reads CASSLGRWQGSNGYTF. CDR3 DNA sequence: TGTGCCAGCAGCTTGGGACGATGGCAGGGATCCAATGGCTACACCTTC. The chain links TRBV5-4 to TRBJ1-2, with a possible D match to TRBD1 (5 bases). Looked up from germline, CDR1 is SGHNT and CDR2 is YYREEE (reference sequence). Trimming removed 0 bases at V and 6 bases at J, with 18 bases between. CDR3 length equals 16 residues. The variable domain in full, with the rest retrieved from reference TRBV5-4 and TRBJ1-2, is ETGVTQSPTHLIKTRGQQVTLRCSSQSGHNTVSWYQQALGQGPQFIFQYYREEENGRGNFPPRFSGLQFPNYSSELNVNALELDDSALYLCASSLGRWQGSNGYTFGSGTRLTVV.